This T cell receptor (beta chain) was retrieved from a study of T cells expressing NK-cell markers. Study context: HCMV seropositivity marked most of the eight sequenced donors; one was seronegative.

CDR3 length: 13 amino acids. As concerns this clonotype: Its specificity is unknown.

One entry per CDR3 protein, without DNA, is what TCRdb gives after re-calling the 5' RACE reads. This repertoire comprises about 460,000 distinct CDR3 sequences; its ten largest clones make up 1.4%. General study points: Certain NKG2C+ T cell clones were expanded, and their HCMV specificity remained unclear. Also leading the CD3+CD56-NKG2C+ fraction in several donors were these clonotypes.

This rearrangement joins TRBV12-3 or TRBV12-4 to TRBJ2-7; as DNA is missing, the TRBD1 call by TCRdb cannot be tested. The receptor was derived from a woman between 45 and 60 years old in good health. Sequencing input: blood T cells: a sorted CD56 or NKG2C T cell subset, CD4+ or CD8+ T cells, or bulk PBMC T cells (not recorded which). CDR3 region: CASRTGDWNEQYF.